This record covers a single T cell receptor (beta chain). This clonotype came up a few times. Its antigen is still unknown. Base-call qualities are not available, and no considerably larger clone is one nucleotide away. This sample was included in a study of blood T cells in healthy people across ages (dated by TCRdb to between 2014 and 2017). Describing the broader study: In model experiments, template switching captured about one uniquely barcoded TCR beta cDNA molecule for every two T cells. Using deep sequencing normalized with unique cDNA molecular identifiers, the study measured how TCR beta repertoire diversity changes with age. Four age groups were formed from the donors: young (average approximately 17 years), middle-aged (around 40), aged (62) and long-lived (82). Using the same blood draw, the study looked at two additional independent replicas of 1 million unique cDNA reads for two donors, one aged 18 to 30 and the other aged 80 or older. Overall results and qualifications from the work: Since profiling was done on bulk unsorted PBMCs, naive and antigen-experienced compartments could not be conclusively compared. Estimates of total diversity based on one million sequenced T cells were considered lower bounds and underestimates. Compared with the aged group, more naive CD4+ T cells, fewer expanded clones and increased TCR diversity were shown by the long-lived group, suggesting age selection. As age increased, observed TCR beta diversity per million T cells dropped in a roughly linear way, and a significant reduction was already evident by age 40. There was a strong correlation between observed TCR beta diversity and the percentage of naive T cells measured by flow cytometry. The CMV infection status of donors was not known, potentially confounding age-related changes in expanded clonotypes.

From V the trimming removes 5 bases and from J it removes 2 bases, while the gene matches leave 5 bases of the junction unaccounted for. From the cysteine up to the phenylalanine, the CDR3 has a length of 14 residues. Just the 42-base CDR3 DNA is kept, in frame starting at base 1. From a lookup of the germline V gene, CDR1 and CDR2 are SGHTA and FQGNSA. The library was generated by 5' RACE. This sample was sequenced with an Illumina HiSeq 2500. A second PCR of about 6 to 11 cycles was performed with a sample-barcoded 5' primer and a J-beta primer mix. A template-switch 5' adaptor carrying 12 random nucleotides introduced a unique molecular identifier onto each TCR beta cDNA molecule. At least 3 million CDR3-containing paired-end reads were obtained from each sample. First-strand cDNA was synthesized from all RNA with the Mint cDNA synthesis kit, primed by a TRBC-specific oligonucleotide. Following uracil-DNA glycosylase treatment, all cDNA underwent a first 18-cycle PCR with the universal primers M1SS and BC2_uni_R. Per the authors' processing: For normalization, 1 million high-quality reads were randomly selected from each sample, with every read carrying a distinct molecular identifier. Instead of being binned into consensus sequences, reads that shared molecular identifiers were thrown out. MiTCR, run with a Q25 quality threshold and the strictest error-elimination algorithm, handled CDR3 identification, clonotype clustering and error correction. A nonparametric unseen species model with Euler transformation was used to estimate a lower bound on total TCR beta diversity. TCRdb passed the public sequencing reads through fastp at Q25 and MiXCR, retaining productive beta sequences. Rows are combined by CDR3 protein, so each entry shows the most common genes and DNA. TCRdb's processing, not the authors', yielded these V and J calls. This sample has around 1,000,000 distinct CDR3 sequences in its table, and under 30% of those were observed once. The top ten hold about 0.8% of the sample.

The roughly 38 donors, aged about 6 to 100 years, were systemically healthy Caucasian individuals from Russia. Each donor gave roughly 11 milliliters of peripheral blood, drawn into EDTA-treated Vacutainer tubes. Ficoll-Paque density-gradient centrifugation was used to isolate PBMCs, with at least 6 million obtained per sample. Total RNA, at least 6 micrograms per sample, was extracted from PBMCs with Trizol reagent. For every donor, flow cytometry on a PBMC aliquot measured the percentage of naive CD45RAhigh/CD27high T cells. This sample was shared with a second study, whose subject was T cells of mothers and their children. In that second paper, the authors write: The donors were nine systemically healthy Caucasian individuals, made up of three mothers and their six children. cDNA synthesis used all of the extracted RNA, with 1.5 ug of RNA in each 15 ul reaction. Sample barcodes and 2-4 random nucleotides were added via the M1S primer in the second PCR. Over 10 million TCR beta CDR3 reads came from each mother, compared with some 3 million reads from each child. Thymic selection shapes the output of TCR recombination in a similar way in related and unrelated pairs, and inherited differences have a minor effect. Normalized repertoire overlap was always slightly but never significantly higher in related than unrelated mother-child pairs. Persistent microchimeric T cell clones were not detected, at a sensitivity of about 90 clones per million clonotypes. The study used deep NGS to compare TCR beta repertoires of mothers and children, seeking features distinguishing related mother-child pairs from unrelated individuals. Mothers averaged about 40 +/- 4 years of age and children averaged about 10 +/- 4 years. After adapter ligation was performed with NEBNext reagents, the libraries were sequenced on an Illumina HiSeq 2000 with 100+100 nt paired-end reads. To avoid cross-contamination, the mother libraries and the child libraries were prepared a month apart and sequenced in separate runs. Between roughly 500,000 and 2,300,000 distinct TCR beta clonotypes were identified per donor. Naive TCR beta clonotypes were estimated from low-frequency clonotypes matched to each donor's FACS-determined naive share, without sorting.

The receptor was derived from a girl aged 2 to 9 in good health. The specimen sequenced was blood. The V and J segments used are TRBV7-2 and TRBJ2-7; 8 bases in between match TRBD1. This receptor carries the CDR3 CASSPGQEPYEQYF. The nucleotide sequence reads as follows: TGTGCCAGCAGCCCGGGACAGGAGCCCTACGAGCAGTACTTC.